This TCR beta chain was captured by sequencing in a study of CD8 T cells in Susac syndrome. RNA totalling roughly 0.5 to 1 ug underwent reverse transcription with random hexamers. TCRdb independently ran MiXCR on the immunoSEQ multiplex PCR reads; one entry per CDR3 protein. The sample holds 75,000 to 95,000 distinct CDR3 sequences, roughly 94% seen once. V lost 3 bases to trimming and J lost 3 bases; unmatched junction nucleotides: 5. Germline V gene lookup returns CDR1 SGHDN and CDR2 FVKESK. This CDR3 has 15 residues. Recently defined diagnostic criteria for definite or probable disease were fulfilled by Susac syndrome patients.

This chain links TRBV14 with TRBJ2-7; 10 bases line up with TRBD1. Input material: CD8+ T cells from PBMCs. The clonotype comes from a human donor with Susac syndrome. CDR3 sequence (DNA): TGTGCCAGCAGCCACGGCGACAGGGGGCTCTACGAGCAGTACTTC. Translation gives CASSHGDRGLYEQYF.